What follows are 4 T cell receptor beta chains derived from one specimen sequenced in a study of blood T cell repertoires in COVID-19. The table came from immunoSEQ multiplex PCR; TCRdb's copy has only in-frame clones and leaves some out. Here the sample spans roughly 300,000 clones, about four fifths being singletons. Sequenced sample: peripheral blood. Receptors were obtained from a woman aged 50 to 60 who had recovered from COVID-19.

J is TRBJ2-2 and V is TRBV6-5; 7 nucleotides line up with TRBD2. The CDR3 extends over 16 amino acids. V was clipped by 0 bases and J by 4 bases; unmatched bases: 5. The germline CDR1 and CDR2 sequences are MNHEY and SVGAGI. In nucleotides, the CDR3 is TGTGCCAGCAGTTACTCGGGCGGGGGTCGCACCGGGGAGCTGTTTTTT. Protein: CASSYSGGGRTGELFF.

The rearrangement joins TRBV15 to TRBJ2-1, with D perhaps TRBD2 (5 bases). V shed 1 base and J shed 10 bases, with 14 bases lying between them. Germline V gives CDR1 LNHNV, CDR2 YYDKDF (reference sequence). The CDR3 is 14 residues long. CDR3 region: CATSRGPGGWEQFF. For the CDR3, the DNA is TGTGCCACCAGCAGAGGACCGGGCGGGTGGGAGCAGTTCTTC.

Remarks on this clone: One end of the junction does not line up with germline, which may come from a read error. This rearrangement joins TRBV4-3 to TRBJ2-2; the D gene is possibly TRBD2 (5 bases). The CDR3 is 14 amino acids. Germline V gene data show CDR1 as LGHNA and CDR2 as YSLEER. The CDR3 here is CASSQAGVPGELFF. The CDR3 nucleotides are TGCGCCAGCAGCCAAGCCGGGGTGCCCGGCGAGCTGTTTTTT.

The CDR3 coding sequence is TGTGCCAGCAGCCCCCGGGACAGTAAAGAGACCCAGTACTTC. Protein sequence: CASSPRDSKETQYF. This chain joins TRBV6-5 and TRBJ2-5; 7 bases fit TRBD1. Looked up from germline, CDR1 is MNHEY and CDR2 is SVGAGI. This CDR3 has 14 amino acids. After removal of 6 bases from V and 3 bases from J, the junction contained 7 bases not matched to a gene.